These 14 T cell receptor beta chains were all obtained from the same sample, sequenced in a study of T cells in women clearing cervical HPV infection. Sequencing used immunoSEQ multiplex PCR; TCRdb keeps in-frame clones, though not all of them. This repertoire includes roughly 20,000 clones. Specimen: blood buffy coat. The receptor set was obtained from a woman between 18 and 69 years old with a cervical HPV16 infection that either progressed to CIN3+ or cleared (not recorded which).

This clone shows up as medium-sized by frequency. The read terminates 3 residues before the CDR3 end, so the remaining end is supplied by the germline J gene. The V call is TRBV6-1, the J call TRBJ2-3; 10 nucleotides line up with TRBD1. This CDR3 is built from 15 residues. The germline CDR1 and CDR2 sequences are MNHNS and SASEGT. Germline trimming cut 0 bases from V and 4 bases from J; bases unmatched to any gene: 1. Here the CDR3 reads CASSEATGGADTQYF. The CDR3 bases that were read are TGTGCCAGCAGTGAAGCGACAGGGGGCGCAGATACG.

The CDR3 loop reads CASTTGGTYNSPLHF. The sequenced part of the CDR3 DNA is TGTGCCAGCACAACAGGGGGGACATATAATTCACCC. The chain is built from TRBV28 and TRBJ1-6; TRBD1 aligns across 8 bases. The CDR3 end is not reached by the read, which stops 3 residues before it; the germline J gene fills it in. Germline assignment: CDR1 MDHEN and CDR2 SYDVKM. The CDR3 length is 15 residues. The V gene end was trimmed by 7 bases and the J gene end by 4 bases; junction bases not matched to a gene: 6.

As to this clone: Read data end 3 residues before the CDR3 end; the end is taken from the germline J gene. This sequence joins TRBV7-2 and TRBJ1-2; TRBD1 matches at 7 bases. This CDR3 region has 15 residues. The germline gives CDR1 SGHTA, CDR2 FQGNSA. CDR3: CASSPRQGGHNDYTF. CDR3 DNA (partial): TGTGCCAGCAGCCCACGACAGGGAGGGCACAATGAC.

Remarks on this clone: The read is 3 residues too short to cover the CDR3 end, so that end is filled in from the germline J gene. V and J are TRBV28 and TRBJ1-1, with TRBD1 as a possible D gene (6 bases). Looked up from germline, CDR1 is MDHEN and CDR2 is SYDVKM. The CDR3 runs to 13 residues. V lost 4 bases and J 4 bases, leaving 10 bases between the germline ends. The CDR3 is CASSSGQGTEAFF. Partial CDR3 DNA: TGTGCCAGCAGTTCGGGACAAGGCACTGAA.

Details on this clone: The CDR3 extends 3 residues past the end of the read, so its final part is completed from the germline J gene. The chain joins TRBV20-1 to TRBJ2-2; D ambiguous. From germline, CDR1 is DFQATT and CDR2 SNEGSKA (reference sequence). The CDR3 loop spans 11 amino acids. The V end lost 6 bases, the J end lost 6 bases, and 8 bases lay between the germline ends. Here the CDR3 reads CSANKAGELFF. The sequenced part of the CDR3 DNA is TGCAGTGCAAACAAGGCCGGGGAG.

With respect to this clone: The read halts 3 residues ahead of the CDR3 end, with the missing end drawn from the germline J gene. The chain joins TRBV7-2 to TRBJ1-5, with D possibly matching TRBD1 (5 bases). The CDR3 contains 13 residues. Germline CDR1 is SGHTA and CDR2 is FQGNSA. Trimming took off 5 bases at V and 3 bases at J, with 8 bases between the two ends. The CDR3 loop reads CASSQGVNQPQHF. The part of the CDR3 DNA that was read is TGTGCCAGCAGCCAGGGTGTCAATCAGCCC.

Points on this clone: From the germline J gene comes the end of the CDR3, since the read stops 3 residues before it. J is TRBJ1-2 and V is TRBV10-3, with TRBD1 matching over 9 bases. CDR3 size: 14 residues. The V gene's germline CDR1 is ENHRY and CDR2 SYGVKD. The CDR3 here is CAIRAEQGAGGYTF. Partial CDR3 DNA: TGTGCCATCAGAGCCGAACAGGGGGCAGGGGGC.

The CDR3 DNA, read in part, is TGTGCCAGCAGTCCACGAGGGGGAGTGAATGAG. Protein product: CASSPRGGVNE. The entire CDR3 reads CASSPRGGVNEQFF. The chain employs TRBV2 and TRBJ2-1; D might be TRBD1 (6 bases). The CDR3 end is not reached by the read, which stops 3 residues before it; the germline J gene fills it in. The CDR3 is made up of 14 amino acids. Trimming cost V 5 bases and J 7 bases, with 15 bases left between them. Germline CDR1 is SNHLY and CDR2 is FYNNEI. Drawing the rest from reference TRBV2 and TRBJ2-1, the complete variable domain is EPEVTQTPSHQVTQMGQEVILRCVPISNHLYFYWYRQILGQKVEFLVSFYNNEISEKSEIFDDQFSVERPDGSNFTLKIRSTKLEDSAMYFCASSPRGGVNEQFFGPGTRLTVL.

As for this clone: The read finishes 3 residues shy of the CDR3 end, and the germline J gene is used to complete it. V is TRBV29-1 and J is TRBJ2-7, with D possibly being TRBD1 (6 bases). CDR1 SQVTM and CDR2 ANQGSEA come from the germline V gene. The CDR3 runs to 13 residues. Trimming left V 6 bases short and J 1 base short, with 13 bases between. CDR3 DNA, as far as it was read: TGCAGCGTGGGACGACAGGCGTCCTACGAG. Amino acids: CSVGRQASYE. The full CDR3 reads CSVGRQASYEQYF.

According to its frequency, this clone is medium-sized (0.01 to 0.1%). The CDR3 extends 3 residues past the end of the read, so its final part is completed from the germline J gene. The chain links TRBV7-2 to TRBJ2-3; unclear D gene. This CDR3 contains 13 residues. The V end lost 2 bases, the J end lost 4 bases, and 7 bases lay between the germline ends. The germline gives CDR1 SGHTA, CDR2 FQGNSA. CDR3 sequence reads: CASSLTTPDTQYF. CDR3 DNA (partial): TGTGCCAGCAGCTTAACTACCCCAGATACG.

About this clone: The read gets to within 3 residues of the CDR3 end, and the germline J gene fills in the rest. The genes are TRBV27 and TRBJ2-5; TRBD2 might be the D (7 bases). The CDR3 runs to 14 residues. Per the germline V gene, CDR1 is MNHEY and CDR2 is SMNVEV (reference sequence). Trimming shortened V by 6 bases and J by 5 bases, and 16 bases separated the two germline ends. CDR3 loop: CASRSPGEGETQYF. The CDR3 bases that were read are TGTGCCAGCAGATCCCCAGGGGAGGGGGAGACC.

About this clone itself: The read ends 3 residues shy of where the CDR3 ends; the end is completed using the germline J gene. This chain links TRBV5-1 with TRBJ2-1; 10 nucleotides match TRBD1. The CDR3 is 15 amino acids. With V trimmed by 3 bases and J by 6 bases, 6 bases remained unmatched. In germline, CDR1 is SGHRS, CDR2 YFSETQ. The CDR3 region is CASSSGQGNINEQFF. The DNA read from the CDR3 is TGCGCCAGCAGCTCGGGACAGGGGAACATCAATGAG.

In regard to this clone: Coverage ceases 3 residues before the CDR3 finishes, and the germline J gene fills in the end. The rearrangement joins TRBV11-2 to TRBJ1-2; D is possibly TRBD1 (5 bases). CDR3 size: 14 residues. Germline-derived CDR1 and CDR2 are SGHAT and FQNNGV. The V and J ends lost 5 bases and 4 bases respectively, with 14 bases between them. The CDR3 bases that were read are TGTGCCAGCAGCCTAGCGGGGGGAGGCTATGGC. Amino acid sequence: CASSLAGGGYG. In full, the CDR3 reads CASSLAGGGYGYTF.

To note about this clone: The sequenced fragment ends 3 residues before the CDR3 boundary, so the rest is inferred from the germline J gene. This chain connects TRBV5-1 to TRBJ1-2, with 8 bases identical to TRBD1. CDR1 and CDR2 (germline): SGHRS, YFSETQ. There are 15 residues in the CDR3. The J segment lost 4 bases and the V segment lost 1 base, leaving 6 bases of the junction unmatched. The CDR3 bases that were read are TGCGCCAGCAGCTTGTTGGCAGGGGGCGGCTATGGC. Translating gives CASSLLAGGGYG. The whole CDR3 region reads CASSLLAGGGYGYTF.